These T cell receptor beta chains were read from a single sample in a study of regulatory T cells in long-lasting Graves disease. TCRdb analysed the multiplex PCR reads with MiXCR anew, one entry per CDR3 protein. In the table there are fewer than 350,000 distinct CDR3 sequences, approximately 20% of which are singletons. The sequencing used peripheral blood mononuclear cells (PBMCs), collected at new diagnosis, from a patient treated with antithyroid drugs. These TCRs come from a female donor with Graves disease. Both conserved end residues are trimmed from each CDR3. Fields, in order: D gene, V gene, CDR3 length, clone size, CDR3 protein. D genes are given only for firm matches. Part of the rows lack a size; the others show once, few, many or a class for expanded clones.

d_gene: TRBD2
v_gene: TRBV12-3/TRBV12-4
len: 13
abundance: many
CDR3aa: ASSPLAAARGEQY

d_gene: .
v_gene: TRBV14
len: 14
abundance: many
CDR3aa: ASSQEDLRQSETQY

d_gene: .
v_gene: TRBV6-1
len: 13
abundance: many
CDR3aa: ASSPGQIGHTEAF

d_gene: TRBD2
v_gene: TRBV20-1
len: 13
abundance: .
CDR3aa: SATPTGLAGETQY

d_gene: TRBD1
v_gene: TRBV6-1
len: 12
abundance: many
CDR3aa: ASSSTGSNYGYT

d_gene: .
v_gene: TRBV5-5
len: 15
abundance: many
CDR3aa: ASTTAWADANTGELF

d_gene: TRBD2
v_gene: TRBV3-1
len: 13
abundance: few
CDR3aa: ASSQELRGRGTQY

d_gene: .
v_gene: TRBV3-1
len: 12
abundance: many
CDR3aa: ASSQVPEYTEAF

d_gene: .
v_gene: TRBV29-1
len: 8
abundance: .
CDR3aa: SVGSTEAF

d_gene: TRBD2
v_gene: TRBV12-3/TRBV12-4
len: 12
abundance: many
CDR3aa: ASSLAGPSNEQF

d_gene: .
v_gene: TRBV20-1
len: 10
abundance: many
CDR3aa: SAGSSNTEAF

d_gene: .
v_gene: TRBV5-1
len: 14
abundance: many
CDR3aa: ASSLAIQGNLYEQY

d_gene: .
v_gene: TRBV3-1
len: 13
abundance: many
CDR3aa: ASSHSTAWDYGYT

d_gene: TRBD2
v_gene: TRBV10-1
len: 16
abundance: many
CDR3aa: ASSEVEAGVGNTGELF

d_gene: TRBD2
v_gene: TRBV5-1
len: 14
abundance: .
CDR3aa: ASSLSPGLGMGEQF

d_gene: .
v_gene: TRBV9
len: 14
abundance: few
CDR3aa: ASSDNRDRPGNTIY

d_gene: .
v_gene: TRBV20-1
len: 11
abundance: many
CDR3aa: SARGARTDTQY

d_gene: .
v_gene: TRBV6-4
len: 16
abundance: .
CDR3aa: ASSSSGTGWGIQETQY

d_gene: TRBD2
v_gene: TRBV4-1
len: 14
abundance: .
CDR3aa: ASSQRLAGGSYEQY